These 5 T cell receptor beta chains originate from one sample sequenced in a study of T cell changes during pregnancy in multiple sclerosis. Method: immunoSEQ multiplex PCR; TCRdb's copy keeps in-frame clones and lacks some. The table has roughly 75,000 clones, 89% seen once. Specimen: peripheral blood, collected before pregnancy. The receptors shown here come from a female donor with multiple sclerosis, enrolled in a pregnancy study.

This chain links TRBV2 with TRBJ2-3, with D maybe TRBD2 (5 bases). The germline V gene has CDR1 SNHLY and CDR2 FYNNEI. The CDR3 spans 13 residues. Trimming pared 7 bases from V and 3 bases from J, leaving 11 bases between. The CDR3 region has the DNA TGTGCCAGCAACATAGCGATAACAGATACGCAGTATTTT. This translates into CASNIAITDTQYF.

The genes are TRBV18 and TRBJ2-3; tentatively, D is TRBD2 (6 bases). Trimming took 5 bases from V and 2 from J, leaving 14 bases between them. Per the germline V gene, CDR1 is KGHSH and CDR2 is LQKENI. CDR3 length: 15 amino acids. This CDR3 is CASSSGLSTTDTQYF. The DNA of the CDR3 is TGTGCCAGCTCATCGGGACTTTCTACCACAGATACGCAGTATTTT.

The chain links TRBV4-1 to TRBJ1-5; D is possibly TRBD1 (5 bases). Germline CDR1 and CDR2: MGHRA and YSYEKL. V lost 3 bases and J lost 11, with 17 bases in between. The CDR3 consists of 14 residues. For the CDR3, the DNA is TGCGCCAGCAGCCAGGACACCTCCCTAAAGTCCCAGCATTTT. It translates to CASSQDTSLKSQHF.

This clone appeared once. The V call is TRBV5-1, the J call TRBJ2-3, with D perhaps TRBD2 (6 bases). Trimming stripped 2 bases from V and 8 bases from J, with 18 bases between. CDR3 length: 15 residues. Germline CDR1 SGHRS, CDR2 YFSETQ. The CDR3 loop is CASSFLPRGDRTQYF. The CDR3 bases are TGCGCCAGCAGCTTTCTCCCCCGCGGGGACCGTACGCAGTATTTT.

This sequence joins TRBV4-1 and TRBJ1-6; possibly TRBD1 for D (6 bases). The germline V gene encodes CDR1 MGHRA and CDR2 YSYEKL. The germline V and J ends were trimmed by 4 bases and 3 bases, with 13 bases remaining between them. The CDR3 is 16 amino acids. The CDR3: CASSRTGNLYNSPLHF. Written as DNA, the CDR3 is TGCGCCAGCAGCCGAACAGGGAACCTCTATAATTCACCCCTCCACTTT.